What follows are 13 T cell receptor beta chains derived from one specimen sequenced in a study of blood T cells in healthy people across ages. Alongside a J-beta primer mix, a sample-barcoded 5' primer served in a second PCR lasting about 6 to 12 cycles. TCRdb reanalysed the 5' RACE reads using MiXCR and keeps one entry per CDR3 protein. Here the sample spans approximately 690,000 distinct CDR3 sequences, approximately 40% being singletons. Sequencing input: blood. The receptors derive from an elderly man in good health.

The chain combines TRBV20-1 with TRBJ2-5; D not certain. Germline-derived CDR1 and CDR2 are DFQATT and SNEGSKA (reference sequence). Trimming cost V 0 bases and J 1 base, with 12 bases left between them. The CDR3 is 15 residues long. In DNA form, the CDR3 reads TGCAGTGCTAGAGATCTGTTGGCTATCCAAGAGACCCAGTACTTC. Its protein product is CSARDLLAIQETQYF.

The CDR3 DNA sequence: TGCAGTGCTCCCTCCCCAGCGGGACCGGGGGTCGAGACCCAGTACTTC. Its translation: CSAPSPAGPGVETQYF. V gene TRBV20-1 combines with J gene TRBJ2-5; 7 positions match TRBD2. Germline V lookup: CDR1 DFQATT, CDR2 SNEGSKA (reference sequence). CDR3 length: 16 residues. The junction had 17 bases not matched to a gene; V was cut back by 5 bases and J by 5 bases.

Concerning this clonotype: At one boundary the junction diverges from the germline segment, which might be a read error. J is TRBJ1-1 and V is TRBV6-5; TRBD1 might be the D (6 bases). Germline V lookup: CDR1 MNHEY, CDR2 SVGAGI. The CDR3 has 13 amino acids. CDR3 residues: CASSALQGTGAFF. For the CDR3, the DNA is TGTGCCAGCAGTGCACTACAGGGCACTGGAGCTTTCTTT.

A single count supports this clonotype. The chain combines TRBV5-1 with TRBJ2-5; 7 bases are shared with TRBD1. The CDR3 sequence is 16 residues long. The V gene's germline CDR1 is SGHRS and CDR2 YFSETQ. V shed 0 bases and J 7 bases; nucleotides not matched to a gene: 12. The CDR3, as DNA: TGCGCCAGCAGCTTGGAGGGGGCAGACCCTCTTAGGACCCAGTACTTC. Protein product: CASSLEGADPLRTQYF.

The chain links TRBV14 to TRBJ2-1; D might be TRBD2 (5 bases). Trimming removed 2 bases from V and 2 bases from J, with 13 bases in between. CDR3 size: 16 residues. Germline lookup yields CDR1 SGHDN and CDR2 FVKESK. The DNA for the CDR3 is TGTGCCAGCAGCCAATTTGAGGGAGTTGCCTACAATGAGCAGTTCTTC. As protein: CASSQFEGVAYNEQFF.

This clonotype was observed a few times. V is TRBV29-1 and J is TRBJ2-4, with D possibly being TRBD1 or TRBD2 (7 bases each). V lost 5 bases to trimming and J lost 1 base, with 21 bases between them. The V gene's germline CDR1 is SQVTM and CDR2 ANQGSEA. The CDR3 loop spans 17 amino acids. CDR3 sequence (DNA): TGCAGCGTTCGTAACCCCACAGGGGAGGGTGCCAAAAACATTCAGTACTTC. As protein: CSVRNPTGEGAKNIQYF.

The chain carries TRBV14 and TRBJ2-1, with 7 nucleotides matching TRBD2. The CDR3 covers 15 residues. Germline V gene data show CDR1 as SGHDN and CDR2 as FVKESK. J was trimmed by 5 bases and V by 1 base; bases with no gene match: 5. CDR3 amino acids: CASSQVGLSNNEQFF. CDR3 DNA sequence: TGTGCCAGCAGCCAAGTGGGACTATCAAACAATGAGCAGTTCTTC.

The V gene is TRBV12-3 or TRBV12-4, the J gene TRBJ2-7, with D perhaps given as TRBD1 or TRBD2 (5 bases each). The germline V and J ends were trimmed by 5 bases and 0 bases, with 11 bases remaining between them. The CDR3 runs to 14 residues. Here the CDR3 DNA reads TGTGCCAGCAGTGCCCCAGGGACCTCCTACGAGCAGTACTTC. This sequence encodes CASSAPGTSYEQYF.

This clonotype appeared a few times. This chain connects TRBV6-2 or TRBV6-3 to TRBJ2-3; tentatively, D is TRBD2 (5 bases). Germline V lookup: CDR1 MNHEY, CDR2 SVGEGT. The CDR3 consists of 14 residues. V lost 2 bases to trimming and J lost 0 bases, with 6 bases between them. In nucleotides, the CDR3 is TGTGCCAGCAGTTACGAGGGTAGCACAGATACGCAGTATTTT. It yields the protein CASSYEGSTDTQYF.

As regards this clonotype: The junction differs from germline at one of its ends, possibly a read error. This sequence joins TRBV7-2 and TRBJ1-1; the D is unclear. The CDR3 runs 14 residues. Germline CDR1 is SGHTA and CDR2 is FQGNSA. CDR3 sequence: CASSVSIGNTEAFF. The CDR3 DNA reads TGCGCCAGCAGCGTAAGTATCGGGAACACTGAAGCTTTCTTT.

J is TRBJ1-6 and V is TRBV27, with D maybe TRBD1 (5 bases). Trimming pared 9 bases from V and 7 bases from J, leaving 16 bases between. This CDR3 has 14 amino acids. Germline loops: CDR1 MNHEY, CDR2 SMNVEV (reference sequence). CDR3 sequence (DNA): TGTGCCAGTCTTCGTGGGGGGAGCAATTCACCCCTCCACTTT. Protein: CASLRGGSNSPLHF.

The chain recombines TRBV5-6 with TRBJ2-7; TRBD2 matches at 8 bases. The CDR3 is 15 residues long. V lost 4 bases, J lost 7 bases, and 13 bases stayed unmatched. The germline CDR1 and CDR2 sequences are SGHDT and YYEEEE. DNA for the CDR3: TGTGCCAGCAGCCCTCGCGGGGGGACTGGAGGGGAGCAGTACTTC. Encoded protein: CASSPRGGTGGEQYF.

This clonotype has a single count. The chain carries TRBV27 and TRBJ2-5; tentative D call: TRBD2 (6 bases). The better agreement between TRBJ2-7 and the DNA end casts doubt on the J call. This CDR3 region has 15 residues. Per the germline V gene, CDR1 is MNHEY and CDR2 is SMNVEV (reference sequence). The CDR3, as DNA: TGTGCCAGCAAGCGCCGCGGGACGGATGCCTACGAGCAGTACTTC. Protein product: CASKRRGTDAYEQYF.